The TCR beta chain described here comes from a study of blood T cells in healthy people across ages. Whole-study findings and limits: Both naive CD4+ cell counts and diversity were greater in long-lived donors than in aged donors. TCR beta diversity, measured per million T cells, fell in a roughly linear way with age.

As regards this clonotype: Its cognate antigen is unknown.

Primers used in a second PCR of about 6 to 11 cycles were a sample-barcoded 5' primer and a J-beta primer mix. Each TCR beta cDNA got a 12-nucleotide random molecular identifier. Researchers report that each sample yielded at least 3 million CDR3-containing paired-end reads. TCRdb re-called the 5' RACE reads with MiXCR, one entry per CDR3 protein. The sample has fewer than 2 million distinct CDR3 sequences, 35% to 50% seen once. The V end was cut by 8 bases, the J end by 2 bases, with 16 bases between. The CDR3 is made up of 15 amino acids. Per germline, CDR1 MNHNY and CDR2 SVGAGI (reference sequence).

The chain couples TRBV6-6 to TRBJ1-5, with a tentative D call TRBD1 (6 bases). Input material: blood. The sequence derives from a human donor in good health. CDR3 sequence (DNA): TGTGCCAGCGGGGGGAGGGGGTTGGGCAATCAGCCCCAGCATTTT. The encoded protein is CASGGRGLGNQPQHF.